A single sample is the source of the 25 T cell receptor beta chains below, sequenced in a study of regulatory T cells in long-lasting Graves disease. Relying on iRepertoire HTBI primers and Arm-PCR of CDR3 regions, the team built TCR beta libraries. From the multiplex PCR reads, TCRdb called clonotypes with MiXCR, one entry per CDR3 protein. The data contain under 500,000 distinct CDR3 sequences, roughly 17% of them singletons. Sample time point: newly diagnosed GD, antithyroid drugs for less than 3 months. From RNA extracted from PBMCs, the TCR library was made. Separately, the same data were catalogued under a study of T cells in Graves' hyperthyroidism and ophthalmopathy.

This sample comprised peripheral blood mononuclear cells (PBMCs), obtained at new diagnosis, from a patient treated with antithyroid drugs. These receptors were taken from a woman in her 30s with Graves disease.

This clonotype showed up many times. The rearrangement joins TRBV28 to TRBJ2-3; the D gene is possibly TRBD2 (7 bases). CDR3 length equals 16 residues. Germline V gene lookup returns CDR1 MDHEN and CDR2 SYDVKM. Trimming shortened V by 6 bases and J by 7 bases, and 23 bases separated the two germline ends. This chain's CDR3 is CASRGPRAGAHHTQYF. In nucleotides, the CDR3 is TGTGCCAGCAGGGGCCCTCGTGCGGGGGCGCATCATACGCAGTATTTT.

This clonotype was counted at least ten times. CDR3 nucleotides: TGTGCCAGCAGCCCGCCGACTAGCGGGATCTACGAGCAGTACTTC. This sequence encodes CASSPPTSGIYEQYF. The chain is built from TRBV13 and TRBJ2-7; 11 positions agree with TRBD2. Germline assignment: CDR1 PRHDT and CDR2 FYEKMQ (reference sequence). The V and J ends lost 5 bases and 3 bases, in that order; junction bases with no gene match: 6. This CDR3 spans 15 amino acids.

The J gene is TRBJ2-1, the V gene TRBV20-1; 7 nucleotides agree with TRBD2. The J segment lost 8 bases and the V segment lost 2 bases, leaving 6 bases of the junction unmatched. The V gene's germline CDR1 is DFQATT and CDR2 SNEGSKA (reference sequence). This CDR3 is built from 13 residues. The DNA of the CDR3 is TGCAGTGCTAGATCCGGGAGGCTGGATGAGCAGTTCTTC. It translates to CSARSGRLDEQFF.

This chain connects TRBV7-8 to TRBJ2-7, with D hard to call. There are 15 residues in the CDR3. The germline CDR1 and CDR2 sequences are SGHVS and FQNEAQ. The V and J ends lost 9 bases and 2 bases respectively, with 20 bases between them. The CDR3 is CASSISGVSPYEQYF. The CDR3, as DNA: TGTGCCAGTAGTATTTCCGGAGTCTCTCCCTACGAGCAGTACTTC. Drawing the rest from reference TRBV7-8 and TRBJ2-7, the complete variable domain is GAGVSQSPRYKVAKRGQDVALRCDPISGHVSLFWYQQALGQGPEFLTYFQNEAQLDKSGLPSDRFFAERPEGSVSTLKIQRTQQEDSAVYLCASSISGVSPYEQYFGPGTRLTVT.

This clonotype was counted ten times or more. V is TRBV5-8 and J is TRBJ1-2; 7 nucleotides line up with TRBD1. The J segment lost 1 base and the V segment lost 4 bases, leaving 13 bases of the junction unmatched. Germline assignment: CDR1 SGHTS and CDR2 YDEGEE. This CDR3 region has 17 residues. Written as DNA, the CDR3 is TGTGCCAGCAGCCTGACCGGGACAGATGAACTTAACTATGGCTACACCTTC. This codes for CASSLTGTDELNYGYTF.

This clonotype has just a few counts. V and J are TRBV7-8 and TRBJ1-5, with 9 positions matching TRBD1. V lost 5 bases and J lost 6; bases outside the gene matches: 8. The CDR3 runs to 15 residues. CDR1 and CDR2 from the germline V gene are SGHVS and FQNEAQ. For the CDR3, the DNA is TGTGCCAGCAGCCAGACAGGGGGAGGGGGTCAGCCCCAGCATTTT. Translation: CASSQTGGGGQPQHF.

This clonotype has ten or more counts. The chain recombines TRBV28 with TRBJ2-3, with TRBD2 matching over 7 bases. The trim removed 6 bases at V and 2 bases at J, leaving 14 bases unmatched. This CDR3 is 17 amino acids long. Per germline, CDR1 MDHEN and CDR2 SYDVKM. As DNA, the CDR3 is TGTGCCAGCAGGAACCTGGGACTACCCGAGATCACAGATACGCAGTATTTT. This sequence encodes CASRNLGLPEITDTQYF.

This clonotype was recorded at least ten times. This chain uses TRBV5-6 with TRBJ2-1; D is perhaps TRBD2 (6 bases). V lost 2 bases and J lost 3, with 15 bases in between. CDR3 length equals 16 residues. The germline gives CDR1 SGHDT, CDR2 YYEEEE. The CDR3 region has the DNA TGTGCCAGCAGCTTTAAACGGGAGTCTAGCTACAATGAGCAGTTCTTC. Encoded protein: CASSFKRESSYNEQFF.

Many counts were recorded for this clonotype. The rearrangement uses TRBV20-1 and TRBJ1-1; D unclear. Trimming pared 3 bases from V and 1 base from J, leaving 6 bases between. This CDR3 spans 12 amino acids. Germline CDR1 and CDR2: DFQATT and SNEGSKA (reference sequence). The CDR3 bases are TGCAGTGCTAGGACACCGAACACTGAAGCTTTCTTT. This encodes CSARTPNTEAFF.

The chain links TRBV5-1 to TRBJ2-2; 7 bases are shared with TRBD2. Germline CDR1 is SGHRS and CDR2 is YFSETQ. The CDR3 loop spans 15 amino acids. V dropped 0 bases and J dropped 6; count of bases not matched to a gene: 5. For the CDR3, the DNA is TGCGCCAGCAGCTTGGTGGCGGGAGACGCCGGGGAGCTGTTTTTT. Translation: CASSLVAGDAGELFF.

This clonotype was recorded at least ten times. The chain recombines TRBV7-9 with TRBJ2-3, with 10 bases matching TRBD2. The J segment lost 3 bases and the V segment lost 3 bases, leaving 6 bases of the junction unmatched. The CDR3 has 16 amino acids. In germline, CDR1 is SEHNR, CDR2 FQNEAQ (reference sequence). The CDR3 nucleotides are TGTGCCAGCAGCTTCCTAGCGGGAGCAAGGACAGATACGCAGTATTTT. Encoded protein: CASSFLAGARTDTQYF. Based on the CDR3 plus reference TRBV7-9 and TRBJ2-3, the full variable domain is DTGVSQNPRHKITKRGQNVTFRCDPISEHNRLYWYRQTLGQGPEFLTYFQNEAQLEKSRLLSDRFSAERPKGSFSTLEIQRTEQGDSAMYLCASSFLAGARTDTQYFGPGTRLTVL.

This chain links TRBV7-9 with TRBJ2-5, with D possibly TRBD2 on 5 matching bases. The closer fit of TRBJ2-1 to the DNA end suggests the J call may be wrong. Germline-derived CDR1 and CDR2 are SEHNR and FQNEAQ (reference sequence). The CDR3 covers 19 residues. The CDR3 nucleotides are TGTGCCAGCAGCTCATACTCCGACCGGTCTTGGCGGGCGCACAATGAGCAGTTCTTC. Translation gives CASSSYSDRSWRAHNEQFF.

This clonotype was observed at least ten times. The genes are TRBV27 and TRBJ2-1; TRBD2 aligns across 8 bases. The CDR3 is 14 amino acids. CDR1 MNHEY and CDR2 SMNVEV come from the germline V gene (reference sequence). V lost 6 bases, J lost 8 bases, and 9 bases stayed unmatched. The CDR3 bases are TGTGCCAGCAGCACTACCGGGGGGGGGGATGAGCAGTTCTTC. It specifies CASSTTGGGDEQFF.

The chain employs TRBV4-3 and TRBJ2-7; no clear D gene. Germline V gene sequence: CDR1 LGHNA, CDR2 YSLEER. The V end was cut by 0 bases, the J end by 3 bases, with 12 bases between. CDR3 length equals 15 residues. CDR3 in DNA: TGCGCCAGCAGCCAAGATCTTCCAACTATCTACGAGCAGTACTTC. Translating gives CASSQDLPTIYEQYF.

The CDR3 is CSARVPSVAGGSYNEQFF. For the CDR3, the DNA is TGCAGTGCTAGAGTCCCATCCGTAGCGGGAGGGTCCTACAATGAGCAGTTCTTC. The genes are TRBV20-1 and TRBJ2-1; 11 bases align to TRBD2. This CDR3 has 18 amino acids. The germline gives CDR1 DFQATT, CDR2 SNEGSKA (reference sequence). V was pared by 1 base and J by 1 base, with 9 bases of the junction left unmatched.

This clonotype was recorded a few times. This sequence joins TRBV27 and TRBJ2-7; D unresolved. Trimming took 0 bases from V and 1 from J, leaving 10 bases between them. Germline assignment: CDR1 MNHEY and CDR2 SMNVEV (reference sequence). The CDR3 runs to 15 residues. CDR3 bases: TGTGCCAGCAGTTTATCTCTAGGAACTTCCTACGAGCAGTACTTC. Residues: CASSLSLGTSYEQYF.

This clonotype showed up many times. The chain recombines TRBV20-1 with TRBJ2-7; TRBD1 matches 7 bases. CDR3 size: 14 residues. V was pared by 3 bases and J by 4 bases, with 9 bases of the junction left unmatched. CDR1 and CDR2 (germline): DFQATT, SNEGSKA (reference sequence). CDR3 in DNA: TGCAGTGCTAGTTTGGTGACAGGGAAGTACGAGCAGTACTTC. Encoded protein: CSASLVTGKYEQYF.

This clonotype was recorded many times. The chain recombines TRBV28 with TRBJ2-5; 9 bases fit TRBD2. CDR1 MDHEN and CDR2 SYDVKM come from the germline V gene. The V and J ends lost 7 bases and 1 base, in that order; junction bases with no gene match: 7. This CDR3 spans 15 amino acids. The CDR3 spells CASIQLAGSQETQYF. CDR3 sequence (DNA): TGTGCCAGCATCCAACTAGCGGGCAGCCAAGAGACCCAGTACTTC.

The V and J genes are TRBV6-1 and TRBJ2-1; TRBD2 aligns across 9 bases. The CDR3 spans 14 residues. V dropped 3 bases and J dropped 10; count of bases not matched to a gene: 7. Germline V gene data show CDR1 as MNHNS and CDR2 as SASEGT. The CDR3 DNA is TGTGCCAGCAGTGATCCTAGCGGGGCGGGGGAGCAGTTCTTC. It is translated as CASSDPSGAGEQFF.

The chain combines TRBV19 with TRBJ2-1; D is perhaps TRBD2 (5 bases). This CDR3 has 19 amino acids. Germline V gene data show CDR1 as LNHDA and CDR2 as SQIVND (reference sequence). Trimming shortened V by 6 bases and J by 2 bases, and 26 bases separated the two germline ends. The CDR3 reads CASRRGGDYPISTYNEQFF. CDR3 nucleotide sequence: TGTGCCAGTAGGCGTGGAGGAGACTACCCCATATCTACCTACAATGAGCAGTTCTTC.

This clonotype showed up many times. The V gene is TRBV10-3, the J gene TRBJ1-2; the D is unclear. This CDR3 has 15 amino acids. Germline V gives CDR1 ENHRY, CDR2 SYGVKD. The germline V and J ends were trimmed by 0 bases and 2 bases, with 10 bases remaining between them. This CDR3 is CAISESEGANYGYTF. Here the CDR3 DNA reads TGTGCCATCAGTGAGTCCGAGGGAGCAAACTATGGCTACACCTTC.

This clonotype was picked up many times. DNA for the CDR3: TGTGCCAGCAGCCCCATGGGACTAGACGCAGATACGCAGTATTTT. This codes for CASSPMGLDADTQYF. This chain connects TRBV27 to TRBJ2-3; TRBD2 agrees at 8 bases. Germline V lookup: CDR1 MNHEY, CDR2 SMNVEV (reference sequence). This CDR3 has 15 amino acids. The J segment lost 4 bases and the V segment lost 6 bases, leaving 9 bases of the junction unmatched.

At least ten counts were recorded for this clonotype. The chain uses TRBV27 and TRBJ1-1, with D hard to call. CDR3 length equals 15 residues. V was shortened by 2 bases and J by 0 bases, with 10 bases between the two germline ends. Germline V CDR1 and CDR2: MNHEY, SMNVEV (reference sequence). The CDR3 loop reads CASSLLGGMNTEAFF. The DNA for the CDR3 is TGTGCCAGCAGTTTACTGGGAGGGATGAACACTGAAGCTTTCTTT.

There are a few counts of this clonotype. The rearrangement uses TRBV19 and TRBJ1-1; D gene uncertain. The CDR3 totals 15 residues. V was clipped by 5 bases and J by 0 bases, with 13 bases between them. Germline-derived CDR1 and CDR2 are LNHDA and SQIVND (reference sequence). The CDR3 region has the DNA TGTGCCAGTAGTCCCAATGGTCCGGTGAACACTGAAGCTTTCTTT. It codes for CASSPNGPVNTEAFF. Complete variable domain (other parts from reference TRBV19 and TRBJ1-1): DGGITQSPKYLFRKEGQNVTLSCEQNLNHDAMYWYRQDPGQGLRLIYYSQIVNDFQKGDIAEGYSVSREKKESFPLTVTSAQKNPTAFYLCASSPNGPVNTEAFFGQGTRLTVV.

The chain uses TRBV6-1 and TRBJ2-7, with 12 nucleotides matching TRBD2. V dropped 2 bases and J dropped 6; count of bases not matched to a gene: 8. CDR1 and CDR2 (germline): MNHNS, SASEGT. This CDR3 spans 16 amino acids. The CDR3 bases are TGTGCCAGCAGTGAAAAGGGGCGACTAGCGGGAGTCGAGCAGTACTTC. Amino acids: CASSEKGRLAGVEQYF.